One TCR beta chain is described in this entry. The clone's antigen remains unknown. The CDR3, from cysteine to phenylalanine, totals 19 residues. This entry keeps only the CDR3 DNA: 57 bases, framed from base 1. The method was the immunoSEQ multiplex PCR assay. A mixture of 60 forward primers for TCR Vbeta segments and 13 reverse primers for TCR Jbeta segments was used in the multiplex PCR. Amplification of the CDR3 region of rearranged TCR beta genes was performed with a multiplex PCR assay on genomic DNA. The amplified TCR beta libraries were sequenced on the Illumina HiSeq System as 87-base-pair reads. The published analysis was carried out like this. Across the 666 repertoires, a later analysis counted some 81 million unique TCR beta chains, 9.5 million to 12 million of which were shared by at least two donors. To remove PCR and sequencing errors, raw reads were error-corrected and collapsed into unique sequences using a nearest-neighbor algorithm that merged closely related sequences. Alignment of CDR3 sequences to IMGT reference sequences was used to assign V, D and J gene segments. For a sequence to be retained, a match of at least six nucleotides was required to both a V gene segment and a J gene segment. A rearrangement was called productive if the CDR3 had no stop codons and remained in frame with V and J, and every other rearrangement was called non-productive. CDR3 was defined according to IMGT convention as the region running from the second conserved V-encoded cysteine to the conserved J-encoded phenylalanine. In an earlier analysis of more than 550 of the donors, sequences lacking an unambiguous match to a single V gene segment were excluded. An earlier analysis of 587 of the donors called V segments functional above 56.7% productive rearrangements and segregating when the between-donor standard deviation exceeded 5%. A statistical classification framework was built to diagnose cytomegalovirus status from the catalog of TCR beta chain sequences. A later analysis assigned V and J genes by comparing TCR nucleotide sequences with IMGT/GENE-DB human TR gene sequences. In a later analysis, CDR3 sequences and most-parsimonious VDJ recombination scenarios were assigned using the TCRdist pipeline. In a later analysis, each TCR beta chain was defined by its CDR3 amino acid sequence together with its V-gene family, and reads lacking a unique V-gene family were excluded. As a way to deal with suspected cross-contamination and a sequencing artifact, a later analysis dropped roughly 600 nucleotide sequences that were highly shared and had low generation probability. In a later analysis, a clonal expansion index for each public chain was calculated from normalized within-repertoire ranks of inferred template counts. In a later analysis, generation probabilities were computed with a VDJ recombination model fitted to out-of-frame rearrangements, and the resulting probabilities were checked against IGoR. In a later analysis, hypergeometric tests were used to score TCR-TCR, TCR-HLA and TCR-CMV co-occurrence, with a repertoire-size bias correction applied to TCR pairs. To estimate false discovery rates, a later analysis permuted the HLA or CMV assignments 20 times. A later analysis grouped co-occurring TCRs with DBSCAN, adding TCRdist sequence similarity when clustering within HLA-allele-positive subsets. For co-occurrence clustering, repertoires with fewer than 30,000 or more than 120,000 public chains were excluded, along with about five repertoires with anomalous nucleotide sharing. Not all clones reach the TCRdb copy of this immuneACCESS table, which keeps in-frame sequences only. Checked studies attribute under half of the gap to unresolved V genes and leave the rest unexplained. V, J and clone size are taken as reported in that table, and D and trimming were inferred from the DNA itself. The sample table holds around 130,000 clones. The top ten hold roughly 2% of the sample.

The entry originates in a study of cytomegalovirus exposure and HLA in healthy donors (TCRdb year 2017). For the study in its entirety: In an earlier analysis of approximately 500 of the donors, about 270 Gb of sequence data and 90 million to 120 million unique TCR beta sequences from roughly 200 million T cells were reported. In an earlier analysis of about 590 of the donors, high-throughput TCR beta sequencing was used to judge whether each TCR beta V gene segment behaved as functional or pseudogenic. Several DR-DQ haplotypes were handled as single units for association and clustering because linkage in the cohort was strong. Typing coverage varied by locus: roughly 629-630 donors for A, B, C, DRB1 and DQB1; around 560 for DQA1; more than 600 for DPA1; 400 to 480 for DPB1. About 300 gigabases of sequencing data and tens of millions of unique TCR sequences were included in an early release covering several hundred HLA-typed donors. The study was designed to test whether signatures of past pathogen exposure could be identified by cataloging public T cell receptors. On average, roughly 240,000 unique TCR beta nucleotide sequences were sequenced per donor among 398 genotyped donors of the cohort, with roughly 18% of those sequences being non-productive. Donor age, sex, ethnicity and CMV serostatus were collected together with the repertoire data. HLA typing included class I and class II loci at four-digit resolution. The later analysis used no new phenotypic data to find candidate immune exposures, relying instead on TCR beta sequences and their occurrence across donors. A separate validation cohort of 100 to 150 different subjects was used in addition to the approximately 610-subject first cohort. Of the roughly 400 genotyped donors, about 80% fell in the genetic ancestry cluster associated with self-reported Caucasian donors. The study combined high-throughput TCR immunosequencing, statistical association of individual TCRs with disease status, and machine learning to predict cytomegalovirus infection status. A later genetic analysis took genome-wide SNP genotypes for 398 of the 666 donors and used that subset as a discovery cohort. Every discovery cohort repertoire had been produced on one sequencing platform. In a later analysis, previously published TCR beta repertoires from about 640 donors were re-analyzed and high-resolution HLA genotyping was added so that TCR occurrence patterns could be studied. Using immunosequencing, the study profiled T cell repertoires from some 670 subjects and related those repertoires to cytomegalovirus serostatus.

General conclusions and limits of the study: According to a later analysis, most CMV-associated TCR beta chains appeared to be HLA-restricted, and the HLA associations seemed to be driven largely by CMV exposure. A further reported finding was that TCR beta sequences accurately predicted the HLA-A and HLA-B alleles for most subjects in the first cohort. A total of 164 TCR beta chains were listed by the study as associated with cytomegalovirus. According to a later analysis, TCR association rates differed among HLA loci, with DRB1 alleles showing the most associated TCRs and HLA-C alleles showing the fewest. Because counts were too low, seventeen rarely observed V segments, including chromosome 9 orphons, were excluded from the earlier analysis of around 590 of the donors. When HLA alleles, especially DR and DQ, strongly co-occurred, TCR associations were difficult to assign to individual alleles. Because the 87-base-pair reads could not distinguish some IMGT-functional V segments, including TRBV6-2 and TRBV6-3, those segments were excluded. In a later analysis, HLA-associated TCR beta chains showed more clonal expansion and lower generation probabilities than non-associated chains that were equally common. V-gene and J-gene trimming of TCR beta chains was associated with a missense DCLRE1C variant in a later genetic analysis, and the association was replicated in an independent cohort. Because some donors lacked HLA typing at each locus, the association tests relied only on the typed subset. A cluster of highly shared sequence variants was judged likely to represent a technical artifact of the sequencing pipeline. Correlated functional status among segregating V segments might reflect linkage disequilibrium, but an unknown experimental factor could not be ruled out. Specific HLA alleles were associated with over 15,000 TCR beta sequences at a false discovery rate of 0.05 in a later analysis. Most TCR sequences were observed very rarely across donors, whereas some public TCRs were present in many individuals. In both the original and validation cohorts, the classifier was reported to diagnose cytomegalovirus status with high specificity and sensitivity. This cohort had only TCR beta chains sequenced, and the lack of alpha or paired-chain data limited which features could be detected. According to the authors, the approach could potentially be generalized to other disease states and immunological phenotypes. In an earlier analysis of fewer than 750 of the donors, most TCR beta V segments were observed in productive rearrangements about 87% or about 30% of the time, broadly matching IMGT annotations. Immune exposure information for the cohort was limited to CMV serostatus. Roughly uniform sequencing depth across donors was assumed in presence/absence analyses, although this assumption may not hold. According to a later analysis, parvovirus B19, influenza, CMV and Epstein-Barr virus appeared linked to several top co-occurrence clusters. Compared with the roughly 700-donor mean, donors in an Asian-associated ancestry cluster had fewer N-insertions in productive TCRs, according to a later genetic analysis. Three of the identified cytomegalovirus-associated TCR beta chains were confirmed in vitro to be specific for cytomegalovirus antigens.

The cohort comprised 670 or so healthy bone marrow donors. At the time of sampling, all cohort members were nominally healthy, though unrecorded immune exposures were likely present. The donor tested CMV seronegative and was one of the 352 seronegative cohort members. A peripheral blood sample was provided by each donor, and peripheral blood mononuclear cells were used for TCR beta sequencing. The Qiagen DNeasy Blood Extraction Kit was used to extract genomic DNA from the blood cell samples. The material sequenced was PBMCs. The TCR was taken from a woman aged 60 to 75 in good health and CMV-seronegative. The chain couples TRBV21-1 to TRBJ2-6; TRBD1 is taken as the D call from the table, unchecked against the DNA. TRBV21-1 is deemed a pseudogene. The DNA sequence is as follows: TGTGCCAGCAGTACGAACCCAGGGAACATTTTTGGTGGGGCCAACGTCCTGACTTTC. Translation gives CASSTNPGNIFGGANVLTF.